The present entry profiles one TCR beta chain with its context. Germline CDR1 and CDR2: LGHNA and YNFKEQ. CDR3 length: 16 amino acids. V lost 0 bases and J 1 base, leaving 12 bases between the germline ends. The data belong to a study of technical replicates of blood from four donors. Repertoires were generated with immunoSEQ multiplex PCR, while TCRdb's copy carries only in-frame clones and drops some. The sample holds roughly 70,000 clones, 90% to 95% seen once. The sequence came from a human donor in good health. Some clones in this sample may be carry-over from other donors' samples. V gene TRBV4-2 combines with J gene TRBJ1-2; a possible D gene is TRBD1 (6 bases). The sequencing input was PBMCs. The CDR3 nucleotides are TGTGCCAGCAGCCAAGAGGCAGGGACACTTAACTATGGCTACACCTTC. Encoded protein: CASSQEAGTLNYGYTF.